This TCR beta chain was retrieved from a study of blood T cell repertoires in COVID-19. Study-wide background: Sites in the United States, Italy and Spain provided acute and convalescent COVID-19 samples. The cDNA or gDNA used as material had been derived from T cells, B-cell-depleted T cells, or PBMCs.

Authors' analysis steps: Amplifying reference gene primers gave estimates of nucleated cell counts. Sequencing was performed with immunoSEQ multiplex PCR; in TCRdb, only in-frame clones are kept and a portion is missing. Clone size and V and J calls were adopted from that table, with D and trimming inferred from the DNA. The sample lists some 150,000 clones; roughly 78% were seen once. Germline values: CDR1 SGHRS, CDR2 YFSETQ. This CDR3 region has 16 residues. Trimming shortened V by 0 bases and J by 7 bases, and 14 bases separated the two germline ends. The sequence came from an elderly man with acute or convalescent COVID-19. The chain carries TRBV5-1 and TRBJ1-6; no definite D call. The specimen sequenced was peripheral blood. CDR3: CASSLGRSELNSPLHF. In DNA, the CDR3 is TGCGCCAGCAGCTTGGGTCGCAGCGAGTTGAATTCACCCCTCCACTTT.